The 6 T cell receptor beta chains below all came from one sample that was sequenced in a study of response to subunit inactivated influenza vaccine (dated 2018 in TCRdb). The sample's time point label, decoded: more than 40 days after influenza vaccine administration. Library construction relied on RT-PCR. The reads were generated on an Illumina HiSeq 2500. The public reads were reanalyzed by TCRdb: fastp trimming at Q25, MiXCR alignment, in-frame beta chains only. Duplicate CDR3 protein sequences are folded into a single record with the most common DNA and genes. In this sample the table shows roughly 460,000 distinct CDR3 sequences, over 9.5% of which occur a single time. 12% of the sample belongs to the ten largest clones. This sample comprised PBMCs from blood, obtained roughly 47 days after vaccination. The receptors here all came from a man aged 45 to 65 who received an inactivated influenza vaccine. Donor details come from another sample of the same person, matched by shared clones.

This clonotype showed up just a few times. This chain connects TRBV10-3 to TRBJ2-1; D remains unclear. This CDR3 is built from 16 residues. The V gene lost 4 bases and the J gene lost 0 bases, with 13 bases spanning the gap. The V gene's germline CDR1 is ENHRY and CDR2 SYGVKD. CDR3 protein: CAISVFGLSSYNEQFF. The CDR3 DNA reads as TGTGCCATCAGTGTATTCGGATTGAGCTCCTACAATGAGCAGTTCTTC.

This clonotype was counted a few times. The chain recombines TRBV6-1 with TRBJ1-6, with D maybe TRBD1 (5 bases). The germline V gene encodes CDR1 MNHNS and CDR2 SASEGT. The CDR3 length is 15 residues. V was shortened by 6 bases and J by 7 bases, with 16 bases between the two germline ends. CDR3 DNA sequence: TGTGCCAGCAGGCCCCCGCGAGGGACCAATTCACCCCTCCACTTT. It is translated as CASRPPRGTNSPLHF.

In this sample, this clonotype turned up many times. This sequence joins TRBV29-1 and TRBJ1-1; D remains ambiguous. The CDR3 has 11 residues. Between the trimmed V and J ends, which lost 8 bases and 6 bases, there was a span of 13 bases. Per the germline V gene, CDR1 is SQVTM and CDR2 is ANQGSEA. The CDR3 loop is CSTGLRSEAFF. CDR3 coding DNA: TGCAGCACGGGCCTTAGGTCTGAAGCTTTCTTT.

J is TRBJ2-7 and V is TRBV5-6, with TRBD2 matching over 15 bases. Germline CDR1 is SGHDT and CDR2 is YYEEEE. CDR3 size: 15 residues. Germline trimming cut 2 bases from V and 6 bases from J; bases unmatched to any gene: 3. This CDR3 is CASSFRGLAGGEQYF. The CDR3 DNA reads TGTGCCAGCAGCTTTAGGGGACTAGCGGGAGGCGAGCAGTACTTC.

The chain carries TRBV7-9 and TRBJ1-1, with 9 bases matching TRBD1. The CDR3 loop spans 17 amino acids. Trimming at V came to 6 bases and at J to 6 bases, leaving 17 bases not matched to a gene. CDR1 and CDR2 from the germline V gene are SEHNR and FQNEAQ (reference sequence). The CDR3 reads CASSPGTGKSSGAEAFF. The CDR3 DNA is TGTGCCAGCAGTCCCGGGACAGGGAAGTCTTCTGGCGCTGAAGCTTTCTTT.

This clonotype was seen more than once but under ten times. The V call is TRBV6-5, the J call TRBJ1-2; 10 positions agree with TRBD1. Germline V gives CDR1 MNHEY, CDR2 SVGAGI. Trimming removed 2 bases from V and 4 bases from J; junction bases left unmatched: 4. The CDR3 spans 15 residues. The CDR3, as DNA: TGTGCCAGCAGTTACACCGGGACAGGGGCCTATGGCTACACCTTC. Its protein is CASSYTGTGAYGYTF.